This entry is about one TCR beta chain. Its antigen is as yet unknown. This record comes from a study of cytomegalovirus exposure and HLA in healthy donors. The method was immunoSEQ multiplex PCR; TCRdb's version includes in-frame clones alone and lacks a portion of them. The table shows 150,000 to 250,000 clones, with 80% to 85% occurring only once. Findings of the study overall: The investigators catalogued 150 to 200 TCR beta chains as cytomegalovirus-associated. Reports described diagnosis of cytomegalovirus status by the classifier as highly specific and sensitive. Through in vitro validation, three CMV-associated chains were shown to be specific for CMV antigens.

After removal of 6 bases from V and 4 bases from J, the junction contained 14 bases not matched to a gene. Germline lookup yields CDR1 WNHNN and CDR2 SYGVQD (reference sequence). The CDR3 spans 16 residues. The gene calls are TRBV10-1 and TRBJ2-7, with TRBD1 identical over 8 bases. The receptor was isolated from a woman in her twenties or thirties in good health and CMV-seronegative. The specimen was PBMCs. CDR3 sequence: CASRWTGFRQGYEQYF. In nucleotides, the CDR3 is TGCGCCAGCAGGTGGACAGGGTTCCGGCAGGGATACGAGCAGTACTTC.